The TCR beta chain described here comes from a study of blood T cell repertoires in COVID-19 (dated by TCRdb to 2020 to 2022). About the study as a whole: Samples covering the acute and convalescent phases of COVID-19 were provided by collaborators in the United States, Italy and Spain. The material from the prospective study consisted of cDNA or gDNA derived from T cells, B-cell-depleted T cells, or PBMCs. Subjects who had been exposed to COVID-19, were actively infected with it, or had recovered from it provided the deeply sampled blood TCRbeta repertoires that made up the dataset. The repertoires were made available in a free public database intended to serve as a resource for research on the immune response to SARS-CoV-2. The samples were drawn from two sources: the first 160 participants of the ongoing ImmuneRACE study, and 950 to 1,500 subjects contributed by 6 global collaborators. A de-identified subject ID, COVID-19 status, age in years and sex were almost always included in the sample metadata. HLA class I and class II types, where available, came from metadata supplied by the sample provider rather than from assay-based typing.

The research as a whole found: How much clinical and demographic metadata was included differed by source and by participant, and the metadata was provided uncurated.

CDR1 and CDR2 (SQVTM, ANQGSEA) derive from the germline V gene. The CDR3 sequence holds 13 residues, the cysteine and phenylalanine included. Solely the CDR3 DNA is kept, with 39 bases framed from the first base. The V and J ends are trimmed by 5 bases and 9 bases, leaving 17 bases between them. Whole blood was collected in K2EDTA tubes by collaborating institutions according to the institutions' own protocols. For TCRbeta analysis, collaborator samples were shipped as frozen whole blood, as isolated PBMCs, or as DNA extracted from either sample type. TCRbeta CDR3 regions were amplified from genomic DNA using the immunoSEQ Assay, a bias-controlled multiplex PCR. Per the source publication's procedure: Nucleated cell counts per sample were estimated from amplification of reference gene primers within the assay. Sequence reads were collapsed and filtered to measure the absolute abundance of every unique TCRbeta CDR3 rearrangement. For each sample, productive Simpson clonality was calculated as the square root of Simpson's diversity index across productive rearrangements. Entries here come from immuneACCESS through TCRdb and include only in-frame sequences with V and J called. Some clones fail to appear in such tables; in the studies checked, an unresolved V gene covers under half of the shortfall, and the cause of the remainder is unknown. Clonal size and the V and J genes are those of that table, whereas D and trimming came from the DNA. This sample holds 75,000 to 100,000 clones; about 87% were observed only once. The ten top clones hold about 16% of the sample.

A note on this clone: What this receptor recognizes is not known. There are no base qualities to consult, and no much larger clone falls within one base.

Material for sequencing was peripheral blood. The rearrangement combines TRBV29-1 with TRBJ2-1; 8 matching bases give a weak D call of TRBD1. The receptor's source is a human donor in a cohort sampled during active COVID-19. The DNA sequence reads TGCAGCGTTCCAAGAACAGGGGGGGTTGAGCAGTTCTTC. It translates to CSVPRTGGVEQFF.